Sequencing of this T cell receptor (beta chain) was carried out in a study of regulatory T cells in long-lasting Graves disease. This clonotype was detected ten times or more. The germline gives CDR1 LGHDT, CDR2 YNNKEL (reference sequence). After removal of 0 bases from V and 2 bases from J, the junction contained 8 bases not matched to a gene. The CDR3 spans 18 residues. Regarding time point: newly diagnosed GD, antithyroid drugs for less than 3 months. RNA extracted from PBMCs served as the sequencing template. CDR3 regions were amplified by Arm-PCR using iRepertoire HTBI primers to build TCR beta libraries. TCRdb recomputed calls from the multiplex PCR reads with MiXCR, one row per CDR3 protein. Of 500,000 or so distinct CDR3 sequences in the sample, around 13% are singletons; the top ten hold approximately 17%. The sample also formed part of further work on T cells in Graves' hyperthyroidism and ophthalmopathy.

This specimen consisted of peripheral blood mononuclear cells (PBMCs), obtained at new diagnosis, from a patient treated with antithyroid drugs. The sequence was collected from a woman in her fifties or sixties with Graves disease. V and J are TRBV3-1 and TRBJ2-3; 10 nucleotides align to TRBD2. The CDR3 loop reads CASSQERTSGLYTDTQYF. For the CDR3, the DNA is TGTGCCAGCAGCCAAGAACGGACTAGCGGCCTGTACACAGATACGCAGTATTTT.